This T cell receptor beta chain originates from a study of molecular identifiers for immune sequencing clone quantification. For the study at large: RNA, taken in replicates from approximately 20,000 or 100,000 naive CD8 cells, was split five ways, with four sequenced.

TCRdb re-called the PCR reads with MiXCR, one entry per CDR3 protein. The sample includes 75,000 to 100,000 distinct CDR3 sequences, roughly 19% of them seen just once. Based on a CD8+CD4-CCR7+CD45RA+ profile, naive CD8 T cells were sorted. At least ten counts were recorded for this clonotype. The source of this sequence is a human donor in good health. Some libraries in this study had Jurkat cell RNA spiked in. The sample consisted of naive CD8+ T cells from blood, with Jurkat cell RNA spiked in. Specified subset: FACS-sorted CD8+CD4-CCR7+CD45RA+ naive T cells.

CDR3 sequence: CASSQGGYTEAFF. The CDR3 region has the DNA TGTGCCAGCAGTCAAGGGGGCTATACTGAAGCTTTCTTT. The genes are TRBV6-2 or TRBV6-3 and TRBJ1-1, with 7 bases matching TRBD1. CDR3 length equals 13 residues. Germline assignment: CDR1 MNHEY and CDR2 SVGEGT. With V trimmed by 5 bases and J by 5 bases, 5 bases remained unmatched.